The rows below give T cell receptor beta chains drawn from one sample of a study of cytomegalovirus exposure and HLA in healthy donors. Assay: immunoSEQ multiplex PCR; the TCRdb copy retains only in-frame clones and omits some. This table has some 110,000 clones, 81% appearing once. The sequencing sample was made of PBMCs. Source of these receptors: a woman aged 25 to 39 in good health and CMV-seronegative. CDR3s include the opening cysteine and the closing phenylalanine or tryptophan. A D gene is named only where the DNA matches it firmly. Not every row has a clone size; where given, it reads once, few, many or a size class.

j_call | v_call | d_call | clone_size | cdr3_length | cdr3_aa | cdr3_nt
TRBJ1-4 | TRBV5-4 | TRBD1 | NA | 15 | CASSFGTGINEKLFF | TGTGCCAGCAGCTTTGGGACAGGCATTAATGAAAAACTGTTTTTT
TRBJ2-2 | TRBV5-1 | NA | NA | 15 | CASSLQQGNTGELFF | TGCGCCAGCAGCTTACAACAGGGTAACACCGGGGAGCTGTTTTTT
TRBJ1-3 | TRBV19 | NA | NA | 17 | CASHQDSSSFSGNTIYF | TGTGCCAGTCATCAAGACAGCTCGAGTTTCTCTGGAAACACCATATATTTT
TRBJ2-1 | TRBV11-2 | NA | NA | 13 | CASSLVSGSEQFF | TGTGCCAGCAGCTTAGTTTCGGGAAGTGAGCAGTTCTTC
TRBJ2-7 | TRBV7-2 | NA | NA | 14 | CASSLAGSSYEQYF | TGTGCCAGCAGCTTAGCGGGCTCCTCCTACGAGCAGTACTTC
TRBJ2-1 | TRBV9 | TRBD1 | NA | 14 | CASSVAQGFYEQFF | TGTGCCAGCAGCGTCGCACAGGGGTTTTATGAGCAGTTCTTC
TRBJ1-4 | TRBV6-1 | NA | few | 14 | CASSGTVNNEKLFF | TGTGCCAGCAGTGGGACAGTAAATAATGAAAAACTGTTTTTT
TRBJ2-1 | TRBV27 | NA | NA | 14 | CASISRISVSEQFF | TGTGCCAGCATCTCGCGGATTTCGGTCAGTGAGCAGTTCTTC
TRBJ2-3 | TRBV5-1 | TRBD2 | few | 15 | CASRLTSEGADTQYF | TGCGCCAGCCGATTGACTAGCGAAGGGGCAGATACGCAGTATTTT
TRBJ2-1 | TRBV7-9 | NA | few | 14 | CASSPLGLYNEQFF | TGTGCCAGCAGCCCCCTAGGACTTTACAATGAGCAGTTCTTC
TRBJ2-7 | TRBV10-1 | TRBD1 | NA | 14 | CASRGQGADYEQYF | TGCGCCAGCAGAGGACAGGGGGCGGACTACGAGCAGTACTTC
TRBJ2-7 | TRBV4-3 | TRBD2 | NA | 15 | CASSQVSGGTYEQYF | TGCGCCAGCAGCCAAGTATCGGGAGGTACCTACGAGCAGTACTTC
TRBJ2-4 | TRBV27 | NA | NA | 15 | CASRSGALAKNIQYF | TGTGCCAGCAGGTCAGGGGCACTAGCCAAAAACATTCAGTACTTC
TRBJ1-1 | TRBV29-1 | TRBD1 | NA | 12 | CSVQTGITEAFF | TGCAGCGTACAGACAGGGATCACTGAAGCTTTCTTT
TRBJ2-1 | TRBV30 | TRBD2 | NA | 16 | CAWSNLAGGPYNEQFF | TGTGCCTGGAGTAACCTAGCGGGAGGACCCTACAATGAGCAGTTCTTC
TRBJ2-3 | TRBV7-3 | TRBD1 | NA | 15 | CASSPGQGAPDTQYF | TGTGCCAGCAGCCCGGGACAGGGGGCACCAGATACGCAGTATTTT
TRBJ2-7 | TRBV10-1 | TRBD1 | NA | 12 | CASSEATGPGFF | TGCGCCAGCAGTGAGGCGACAGGGCCCGGCTTCTTC
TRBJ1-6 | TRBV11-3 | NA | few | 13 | CASSLVGESPLHF | TGTGCCAGCAGCTTAGTCGGGGAATCACCCCTCCACTTT
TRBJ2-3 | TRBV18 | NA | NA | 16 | CASSLSVLQGQDTQYF | TGTGCCAGCTCACTCTCGGTCCTTCAGGGGCAAGATACGCAGTATTTT
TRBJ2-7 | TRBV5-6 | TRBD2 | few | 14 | CASSPGLGSYEQYF | TGTGCCAGCAGCCCGGGACTAGGCTCCTACGAGCAGTACTTC
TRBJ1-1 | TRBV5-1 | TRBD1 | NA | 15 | CASSSDRGGHTEAFF | TGCGCCAGCAGTTCGGACAGGGGCGGACACACTGAAGCTTTCTTT
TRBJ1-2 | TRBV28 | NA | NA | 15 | CASSRAFSGGWGYTF | TGTGCCAGCAGCCGCGCCTTCTCGGGGGGATGGGGCTACACCTTC
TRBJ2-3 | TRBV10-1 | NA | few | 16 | CASSHPGPGGTDTQYF | TGCGCCAGCAGCCATCCGGGCCCCGGAGGAACAGATACGCAGTATTTT
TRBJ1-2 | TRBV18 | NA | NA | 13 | CASSPSNKNGYTF | TGTGCCAGCTCACCATCCAACAAGAATGGCTACACCTTC
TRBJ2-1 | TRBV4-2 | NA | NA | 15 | CASSQELQSTIEQFF | TGTGCCAGCAGCCAAGAACTCCAATCAACTATTGAGCAGTTCTTC
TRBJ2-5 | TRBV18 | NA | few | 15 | CASSPPWGRGETQYF | TGTGCCAGCTCACCACCTTGGGGGCGCGGGGAGACCCAGTACTTC
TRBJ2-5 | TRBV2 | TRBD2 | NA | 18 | CASSAGTGGRTLTETQYF | TGTGCCAGCAGTGCCGGGACTGGCGGGAGGACCTTGACGGAGACCCAGTACTTC
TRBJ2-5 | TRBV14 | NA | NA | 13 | CASSETPRETQYF | TGTGCCAGCAGCGAGACACCTCGGGAGACCCAGTACTTC
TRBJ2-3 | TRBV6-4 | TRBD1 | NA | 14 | CASSGTGGTDTQYF | TGTGCCAGCAGTGGGACAGGGGGCACAGATACGCAGTATTTT
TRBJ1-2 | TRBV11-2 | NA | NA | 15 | CASSLDLGGGRGYTF | TGTGCCAGCAGCTTAGATCTCGGTGGGGGCCGAGGCTACACCTTC
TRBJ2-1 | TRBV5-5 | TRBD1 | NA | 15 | CASSPTGAMYNEQFF | TGTGCCAGCAGCCCGACAGGGGCGATGTACAATGAGCAGTTCTTC
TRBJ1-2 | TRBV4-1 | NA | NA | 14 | CASSQDSGVVGYTF | TGCGCCAGCAGCCAAGATTCCGGGGTAGTAGGCTACACCTTC
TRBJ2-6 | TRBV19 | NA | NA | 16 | CASKRTANSGANVLTF | TGTGCCAGTAAGCGGACAGCTAACTCTGGGGCCAACGTCCTGACTTTC
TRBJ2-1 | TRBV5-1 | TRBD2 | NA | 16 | CASSLDLAGLYNEQFF | TGCGCCAGCAGCTTGGATCTAGCGGGATTGTACAATGAGCAGTTCTTC
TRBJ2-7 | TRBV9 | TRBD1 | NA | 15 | CASSVLGTGTYEQYF | TGTGCCAGCAGCGTACTAGGGACAGGGACGTACGAGCAGTACTTC
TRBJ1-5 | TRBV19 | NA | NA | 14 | CASKISYSNQPQHF | TGTGCCAGTAAAATTTCCTATAGCAATCAGCCCCAGCATTTT
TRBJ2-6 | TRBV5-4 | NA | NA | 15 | CASSLDGAGANVLTF | TGTGCCAGCAGCCTTGACGGGGCTGGGGCCAACGTCCTGACTTTC
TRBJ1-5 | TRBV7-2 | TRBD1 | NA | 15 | CASSRDRGRGQPQHF | TGTGCCAGCAGCCGAGACAGGGGGCGCGGTCAGCCCCAGCATTTT
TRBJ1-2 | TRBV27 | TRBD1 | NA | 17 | CASSTYRGPATNYGYTF | TGTGCCAGCAGTACATACAGGGGGCCAGCAACAAACTATGGCTACACCTTC
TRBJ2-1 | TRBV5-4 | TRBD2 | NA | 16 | CASTPGRQRGDNEQFF | TGTGCCAGCACCCCCGGGCGACAGCGGGGGGACAATGAGCAGTTCTTC
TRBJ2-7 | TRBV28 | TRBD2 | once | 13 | CASSLTSGRGQHF | TGTGCCAGCAGTTTGACTAGCGGAAGGGGGCAGCACTTC
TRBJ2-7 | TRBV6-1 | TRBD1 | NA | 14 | CASADRGAFYEQYF | TGTGCCAGCGCCGACAGGGGTGCGTTCTACGAGCAGTACTTC
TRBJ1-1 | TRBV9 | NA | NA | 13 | CASSAGRVTEAFF | TGTGCCAGCAGCGCCGGGAGGGTGACTGAAGCTTTCTTT
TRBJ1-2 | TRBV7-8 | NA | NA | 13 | CASSLGPASGYTF | TGTGCCAGCAGCTTGGGCCCCGCAAGCGGCTACACCTTC
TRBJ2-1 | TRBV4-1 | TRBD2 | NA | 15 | CASSLESGVYNEQFF | TGCGCCAGCAGCCTTGAAAGCGGGGTCTACAATGAGCAGTTCTTC
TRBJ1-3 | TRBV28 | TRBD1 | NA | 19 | CASSLLAGTGRASGNTIYF | TGTGCCAGCAGTTTATTGGCGGGGACAGGGCGTGCGTCTGGAAACACCATATATTTT
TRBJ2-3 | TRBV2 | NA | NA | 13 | CARNRVATDTQYF | TGTGCCAGAAACAGGGTTGCCACAGATACGCAGTATTTT
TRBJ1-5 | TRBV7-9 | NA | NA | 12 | CSSERENQPQHF | TGTTCCAGCGAGAGGGAGAATCAGCCCCAGCATTTT
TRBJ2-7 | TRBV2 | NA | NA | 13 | CASSEVQVYEQYF | TGTGCCAGCAGTGAAGTACAGGTCTACGAGCAGTACTTC
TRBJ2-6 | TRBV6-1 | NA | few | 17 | CASSERWQGLRANVLTF | TGTGCCAGCAGTGAACGGTGGCAGGGTCTAAGGGCCAACGTCCTGACTTTC
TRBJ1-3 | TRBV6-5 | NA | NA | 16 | CASSYSRTSSGNTIYF | TGTGCCAGCAGTTACTCCCGAACGAGCTCTGGAAACACCATATATTTT
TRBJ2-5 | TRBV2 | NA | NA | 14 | CASRAGQYQETQYF | TGTGCCAGCAGGGCCGGACAGTACCAAGAGACCCAGTACTTC
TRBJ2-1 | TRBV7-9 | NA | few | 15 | CASSLEGRVMNEQFF | TGTGCCAGCAGCTTAGAGGGCAGGGTTATGAATGAGCAGTTCTTC
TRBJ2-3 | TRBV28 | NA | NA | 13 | CASGVRSPDTQYF | TGTGCCAGCGGAGTTCGTTCGCCAGATACGCAGTATTTT
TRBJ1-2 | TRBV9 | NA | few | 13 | CASNRGGEYGYTF | TGTGCCAGCAACCGCGGGGGGGAGTATGGCTACACCTTC
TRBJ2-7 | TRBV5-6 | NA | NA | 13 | CASSPRSGREQYF | TGTGCCAGCAGCCCTCGTTCCGGTCGGGAGCAGTACTTC
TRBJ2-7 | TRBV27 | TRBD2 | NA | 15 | CASSMTSGRVYEQYF | TGTGCCAGCAGTATGACTAGCGGGAGGGTATACGAGCAGTACTTC
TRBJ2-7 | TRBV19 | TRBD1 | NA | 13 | CASSRTGGYEQYF | TGTGCCAGTAGTCGGACAGGGGGCTACGAGCAGTACTTC
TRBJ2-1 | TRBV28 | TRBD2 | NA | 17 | CASSPTSGRPDYNEQFF | TGTGCCAGCAGCCCAACTAGCGGGAGGCCCGACTACAATGAGCAGTTCTTC
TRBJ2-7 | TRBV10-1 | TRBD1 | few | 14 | CASSEFGTGGEQYF | TGCGCCAGCAGTGAATTTGGGACAGGTGGCGAGCAGTACTTC